The present entry profiles one TCR beta chain with its context. This sample was taken from a study of blood T cell repertoires in COVID-19. Study at large: Sites in the United States, Italy and Spain provided acute and convalescent COVID-19 samples.

The protocol was immunoSEQ multiplex PCR, while the TCRdb copy is restricted to in-frame clones and leaves out a portion. The sample holds 40,000 or so clones; 80% to 95% are singletons and the top ten take around 11%. V dropped 2 bases and J dropped 4 bases, with 9 bases sitting between them. The length of the CDR3 is 15 residues. In germline, CDR1 is MNHEY, CDR2 SMNVEV (reference sequence). Material for sequencing was peripheral blood. The rearrangement links TRBV27 to TRBJ2-6, with D maybe TRBD2 (5 bases). The receptor's source is a human donor in a cohort sampled during active COVID-19. CDR3 sequence: CASSLEASGANVLTF. In DNA form, the CDR3 reads TGTGCCAGCAGTTTAGAAGCTAGCGGGGCCAACGTCCTGACTTTC.